This note documents a single TCR beta chain sequence. The antigen is unknown. Time point indicated: week 5, during vaccination. The content of each vaccine dose was 300 ug of mutant IDH1 20-mer peptide, and topical imiquimod accompanied it. New WHO grade 3 or 4 IDH1-mutant, ATRX-lost astrocytomas were present in all donors. These data are taken from a study of a mutant IDH1 vaccine in newly diagnosed glioma. Turning to the study itself: Commencement of vaccination occurred 4-6 weeks following radiotherapy alone, or concurrently with temozolomide cycles.

Method: immunoSEQ multiplex PCR; TCRdb's copy keeps in-frame clones and lacks some. The repertoire consists of roughly 50,000 clones, with about 80% occurring once and the leading ten covering 3% to 3.5%. This CDR3 spans 15 amino acids. Germline loops: CDR1 SEHNR, CDR2 FQNEAQ (reference sequence). Trimming took 3 bases from V and 1 from J, leaving 12 bases between them. The sample consisted of PBMCs, taken from a glioma patient whose treatment included an IDH1 peptide vaccine. The TCR originated in a woman between 18 and 29 years old with glioma. Some clones in this sample may be carry-over from other donors' samples. This chain connects TRBV7-9 to TRBJ1-2, with D tentatively TRBD1 (5 bases). CDR3 loop: CASSLETVFNYGYTF. DNA for the CDR3: TGTGCCAGCAGCTTGGAGACAGTATTTAACTATGGCTACACCTTC.